This entry lists 30 T cell receptor beta chains sequenced from one sample in a study of blood T cell repertoires in COVID-19. Here immunoSEQ multiplex PCR was the method, and the copy in TCRdb shows in-frame clones only, minus some. The data contain a few hundred thousand clones, approximately 83% of them singletons. The source material was PBMCs or T cells enriched from blood (not recorded which). The receptors originated from a woman aged 25 to 39 who had recovered from COVID-19.

This chain links TRBV28 with TRBJ1-1; the match to TRBD1 covers 7 bases. Germline V lookup: CDR1 MDHEN, CDR2 SYDVKM. V shed 8 bases and J 1 base; nucleotides not matched to a gene: 19. The CDR3 is 18 amino acids. CDR3 protein: CASGIPQGTRPQNTEAFF. CDR3 bases: TGTGCCAGCGGAATACCACAGGGGACCCGACCCCAGAACACTGAAGCTTTCTTT.

This clone appeared once. The chain links TRBV11-2 to TRBJ2-2, with a tentative D call TRBD1 (6 bases). Trimming pared 2 bases from V and 4 bases from J, leaving 14 bases between. In germline, CDR1 is SGHAT, CDR2 FQNNGV. The CDR3 has 16 amino acids. The CDR3 region is CASSLTGRGGTGELFF. CDR3 DNA sequence: TGTGCCAGCAGCTTAACCGGAAGAGGGGGCACCGGGGAGCTGTTTTTT.

This clone has a single count. The chain uses TRBV5-4 and TRBJ2-5; 9 bases agree with TRBD1. The V and J ends lost 4 bases and 1 base, in that order; junction bases with no gene match: 5. CDR3 size: 15 residues. Germline loops: CDR1 SGHNT, CDR2 YYREEE (reference sequence). The CDR3 region has the DNA TGTGCCAGCAGCCTCCCGGACAGGGGCCAAGAGACCCAGTACTTC. Protein product: CASSLPDRGQETQYF.

This clone showed up just a few times. DNA for the CDR3: TGTGCCAGTAGTGGACGGGGGAACACTGAAGCTTTCTTT. Amino acid sequence: CASSGRGNTEAFF. The chain joins TRBV19 to TRBJ1-1; no clear D. The germline CDR1 and CDR2 sequences are LNHDA and SQIVND (reference sequence). CDR3 length equals 13 residues. Deletions cut 5 bases from V and 1 base from J, with 8 bases between. Full variable domain (missing parts from reference TRBV19 and TRBJ1-1): DGGITQSPKYLFRKEGQNVTLSCEQNLNHDAMYWYRQDPGQGLRLIYYSQIVNDFQKGDIAEGYSVSREKKESFPLTVTSAQKNPTAFYLCASSGRGNTEAFFGQGTRLTVV.

In its sample, this clone was seen a few times. The V and J genes are TRBV27 and TRBJ1-1, with D hard to call. This CDR3 is 14 amino acids long. V lost 3 bases and J lost 6, with 14 bases in between. Germline V gene sequence: CDR1 MNHEY, CDR2 SMNVEV (reference sequence). The CDR3 here is CASSFISGIPEAFF. The CDR3 coding sequence is TGTGCCAGCAGTTTCATTTCGGGGATACCTGAAGCTTTCTTT.

About this clone itself: The same CDR3 arises from other DNA sequences in this sample as well. The rearrangement uses TRBV27 and TRBJ2-5; a weak D match, TRBD2 (5 bases). The CDR3 sequence is 14 residues long. Germline loops: CDR1 MNHEY, CDR2 SMNVEV (reference sequence). V lost 0 bases to trimming and J lost 4 bases, with 9 bases between them. This CDR3 is CASSLSGMGETQYF. CDR3 in DNA: TGTGCCAGCAGTTTATCCGGGATGGGAGAGACCCAGTACTTC.

The V and J genes are TRBV18 and TRBJ1-2, with D possibly being TRBD1 (5 bases). The CDR3 loop spans 15 amino acids. Trimming took off 3 bases at V and 0 bases at J, with 11 bases between the two ends. Germline-derived CDR1 and CDR2 are KGHSH and LQKENI. CDR3 sequence (DNA): TGTGCCAGCTCACCGGACACGCGACCTAACTATGGCTACACCTTC. Amino acids: CASSPDTRPNYGYTF.

The CDR3 spells CASSSRKINRDSNSPLHF. Written as DNA, the CDR3 is TGTGCCAGCAGCTCAAGAAAAATTAACCGGGACAGTAATTCACCCCTCCACTTT. J is TRBJ1-6 and V is TRBV7-6; 7 nucleotides align to TRBD1. Germline CDR1 and CDR2: SGHVS and FNYEAQ. There are 18 residues in the CDR3. Unmatched junction bases numbered 15, after V lost 4 bases and J lost 6 bases.

The chain combines TRBV27 with TRBJ1-2, with TRBD1 matching over 9 bases. The CDR3 is 13 residues long. J was trimmed by 2 bases and V by 8 bases; bases with no gene match: 3. The germline V gene has CDR1 MNHEY and CDR2 SMNVEV (reference sequence). The CDR3, as DNA: TGTGCCAGCCGGGACAGGGACAACTATGGCTACACCTTC. Residues: CASRDRDNYGYTF.

V and J are TRBV5-6 and TRBJ2-3, with a possible D match to TRBD2 (6 bases). The CDR3 length is 14 residues. Germline V gives CDR1 SGHDT, CDR2 YYEEEE. V was clipped by 1 base and J by 5 bases, with 11 bases between them. CDR3 DNA sequence: TGTGCCAGCAGCTTGACCCCGGGACTAGATACGCAGTATTTT. Translation: CASSLTPGLDTQYF.

The V call is TRBV27, the J call TRBJ2-1; TRBD2 might be the D (6 bases). In germline, CDR1 is MNHEY, CDR2 SMNVEV (reference sequence). V was trimmed by 6 bases and J by 0 bases, leaving 6 bases between them. The CDR3 covers 13 residues. In nucleotides, the CDR3 is TGTGCCAGCAGGCGGGGCTCCTACAATGAGCAGTTCTTC. It specifies CASRRGSYNEQFF.

The rearrangement links TRBV7-9 to TRBJ1-4; no clear D gene. CDR3 length: 15 residues. The germline V and J ends were trimmed by 2 bases and 4 bases, with 11 bases remaining between them. The V gene's germline CDR1 is SEHNR and CDR2 FQNEAQ (reference sequence). CDR3 in amino acids: CASSLSTFSNEKLFF. The CDR3, as DNA: TGTGCCAGCAGCTTAAGTACTTTTAGTAATGAAAAACTGTTTTTT. Filled out from reference TRBV7-9 and TRBJ1-4, the complete variable domain reads DTGVSQNPRHKITKRGQNVTFRCDPISEHNRLYWYRQTLGQGPEFLTYFQNEAQLEKSRLLSDRFSAERPKGSFSTLEIQRTEQGDSAMYLCASSLSTFSNEKLFFGSGTQLSVL.

The chain links TRBV11-2 to TRBJ2-7; possibly TRBD1 for D (5 bases). The CDR3 extends over 16 amino acids. V was cut by 4 bases and J by 2 bases, with 18 bases left in between. Germline V gives CDR1 SGHAT, CDR2 FQNNGV. The CDR3: CASSSKLYRSPYEQYF. The DNA of the CDR3 is TGTGCCAGCAGCTCTAAGCTGTACAGGTCACCCTACGAGCAGTACTTC.

This sequence joins TRBV3-1 (or the pseudogene TRBV3-2) and TRBJ2-7; D ambiguous. Trimming shortened V by 5 bases and J by 2 bases, and 10 bases separated the two germline ends. Germline V gives CDR1 LGHDT, CDR2 YNNKEL (reference sequence). The CDR3 is 13 residues long. CDR3 loop: CASSARPPYEQYF. CDR3 nucleotides: TGTGCCAGCAGCGCTAGACCTCCCTACGAGCAGTACTTC.

The chain couples TRBV28 to TRBJ2-7, with D maybe TRBD2 (5 bases). The germline CDR1 and CDR2 sequences are MDHEN and SYDVKM. V was pared by 6 bases and J by 4 bases, with 22 bases between. CDR3 size: 16 residues. DNA for the CDR3: TGTGCCAGCAGGGAGGCGGACCCGCCTTTTAAGTACGAGCAGTACTTC. Protein product: CASREADPPFKYEQYF.

V is TRBV2 and J is TRBJ2-1; 10 nucleotides match TRBD1. The ends lost 6 bases at V and 5 bases at J; junction bases unmatched: 10. The CDR3 runs to 16 residues. Looked up from germline, CDR1 is SNHLY and CDR2 is FYNNEI. CDR3 bases: TGTGCCAGCAGGATCCTCTTTGGGACAGGGGACAATGAGCAGTTCTTC. Translating it yields CASRILFGTGDNEQFF. Based on the CDR3 plus reference TRBV2 and TRBJ2-1, the full variable domain is EPEVTQTPSHQVTQMGQEVILRCVPISNHLYFYWYRQILGQKVEFLVSFYNNEISEKSEIFDDQFSVERPDGSNFTLKIRSTKLEDSAMYFCASRILFGTGDNEQFFGPGTRLTVL.

V usage is TRBV7-9 and J usage is TRBJ1-2, with TRBD1 matching over 8 bases. V shed 5 bases and J 2 bases; nucleotides not matched to a gene: 10. In germline, CDR1 is SEHNR, CDR2 FQNEAQ (reference sequence). The CDR3 loop spans 16 amino acids. CDR3: CASSRGNRGENYGYTF. CDR3 DNA sequence: TGTGCCAGCAGCCGGGGGAACAGGGGGGAAAACTATGGCTACACCTTC.

The V and J genes are TRBV7-6 and TRBJ2-7, with D unclear. The CDR3 length is 12 residues. The germline V and J ends were trimmed by 1 base and 5 bases, with 6 bases remaining between them. CDR1 is SGHVS, CDR2 FNYEAQ, per germline. CDR3 amino acids: CASSLVQDEQYF. The CDR3 DNA sequence: TGTGCCAGCAGCTTAGTTCAGGACGAGCAGTACTTC.

This clone was seen only once. The chain has TRBV11-2 and TRBJ2-5; unclear D gene. V shed 1 base and J shed 9 bases, with 9 bases lying between them. From germline, CDR1 is SGHAT and CDR2 FQNNGV. The length of the CDR3 is 12 residues. The CDR3 DNA reads as TGTGCCAGCAGCTTAGGCCTCCAGGCCCAGTACTTC. Its translation: CASSLGLQAQYF.

The chain couples TRBV6-5 to TRBJ1-1, with a tentative D call TRBD1 (6 bases). Germline V gives CDR1 MNHEY, CDR2 SVGAGI. This CDR3 contains 15 residues. The V end was cut by 7 bases, the J end by 3 bases, with 18 bases between. CDR3 sequence: CASKQDSMGDTEAFF. CDR3 nucleotide sequence: TGTGCCAGCAAGCAGGACAGCATGGGGGACACTGAAGCTTTCTTT.

The chain combines TRBV13 with TRBJ1-1, with 9 bases identical to TRBD1. The CDR3 contains 14 residues. The germline V gene has CDR1 PRHDT and CDR2 FYEKMQ (reference sequence). J lost 8 bases, V lost 6 bases, and 10 bases had no gene match. The CDR3 region has the DNA TGTGCCAGCAGGCGCGGGACAGGGTCGTTAGAAGCTTTCTTT. The encoded protein is CASRRGTGSLEAFF.

The gene calls are TRBV28 and TRBJ1-1; D ambiguous. Germline V gene lookup returns CDR1 MDHEN and CDR2 SYDVKM. V gave up 2 bases and J gave up 1 base, with 8 bases separating them. The CDR3 contains 14 residues. The CDR3 loop reads CASSLRRRNTEAFF. As DNA, the CDR3 is TGTGCCAGCAGTTTACGCCGGAGGAACACTGAAGCTTTCTTT.

The CDR3 nucleotides are TGTGCCAGCAGTTTATCCCTAGCGGGAGGTTCCTACGAGCAGTACTTC. Translating it yields CASSLSLAGGSYEQYF. The chain joins TRBV27 to TRBJ2-7, with 11 positions matching TRBD2. V shed 0 bases and J 1 base; nucleotides not matched to a gene: 2. The CDR3 covers 16 residues. CDR1 and CDR2 from the germline V gene are MNHEY and SMNVEV (reference sequence).

The chain is built from TRBV6-5 and TRBJ1-2; D perhaps matches TRBD1 (6 bases). The V end lost 7 bases, the J end lost 7 bases, and 13 bases lay between the germline ends. In germline, CDR1 is MNHEY, CDR2 SVGAGI. The CDR3 runs 12 residues. CDR3 bases: TGTGCCAGCAACAACAGGGCTGGTGGCTACACCTTC. It yields the protein CASNNRAGGYTF.

The rearrangement links TRBV5-4 to TRBJ2-7, with D perhaps TRBD2 (5 bases). Trimming shortened V by 0 bases and J by 4 bases, and 14 bases separated the two germline ends. Per germline, CDR1 SGHNT and CDR2 YYREEE (reference sequence). CDR3 length: 15 amino acids. In nucleotides, the CDR3 is TGTGCCAGCAGCTTGGGGCCGGAGAGGGATTACGAGCAGTACTTC. It is translated as CASSLGPERDYEQYF.

The chain carries TRBV6-5 and TRBJ2-3; 9 bases fit TRBD1. The ends lost 6 bases at V and 2 bases at J; junction bases unmatched: 6. Per the germline V gene, CDR1 is MNHEY and CDR2 is SVGAGI. The CDR3 is made up of 15 amino acids. This chain's CDR3 is CASSRGTGYTDTQYF. In nucleotides, the CDR3 is TGTGCCAGCAGCCGTGGGACAGGGTACACAGATACGCAGTATTTT.

The chain links TRBV5-1 to TRBJ1-4, with 7 bases identical to TRBD1. CDR3 size: 15 residues. The V gene's germline CDR1 is SGHRS and CDR2 YFSETQ. V shed 5 bases and J 0 bases; nucleotides not matched to a gene: 4. CDR3 region: CASRGQAATNEKLFF. The CDR3 nucleotides are TGCGCCAGCAGAGGACAGGCCGCAACTAATGAAAAACTGTTTTTT.

The V gene is TRBV14, the J gene TRBJ2-1; 10 bases match TRBD2. V lost 3 bases and J lost 6; bases outside the gene matches: 5. CDR3 length equals 15 residues. Germline CDR1 and CDR2: SGHDN and FVKESK. CDR3 in amino acids: CASSQVAGGSNEQFF. CDR3 sequence (DNA): TGTGCCAGCAGCCAGGTAGCGGGAGGTTCCAATGAGCAGTTCTTC.

V usage is TRBV19 and J usage is TRBJ1-1; D not resolved. V was cut by 5 bases and J by 1 base, with 11 bases left in between. The CDR3 is 14 residues long. Germline V gives CDR1 LNHDA, CDR2 SQIVND (reference sequence). The DNA of the CDR3 is TGTGCCAGTAGTCTCGTAGGGAGGAACACTGAAGCTTTCTTT. The encoded protein is CASSLVGRNTEAFF.

CDR3 residues: CASSLGFPGQGDTQYF. In DNA, the CDR3 is TGTGCCAGCAGCTTAGGCTTTCCGGGACAGGGTGATACGCAGTATTTT. V and J are TRBV5-5 and TRBJ2-3; 9 bases line up with TRBD1. This CDR3 comprises 16 residues. V gave up 2 bases and J gave up 6 bases; unmatched junction bases: 10. Germline loops: CDR1 SGHKS, CDR2 YYEKEE (reference sequence).